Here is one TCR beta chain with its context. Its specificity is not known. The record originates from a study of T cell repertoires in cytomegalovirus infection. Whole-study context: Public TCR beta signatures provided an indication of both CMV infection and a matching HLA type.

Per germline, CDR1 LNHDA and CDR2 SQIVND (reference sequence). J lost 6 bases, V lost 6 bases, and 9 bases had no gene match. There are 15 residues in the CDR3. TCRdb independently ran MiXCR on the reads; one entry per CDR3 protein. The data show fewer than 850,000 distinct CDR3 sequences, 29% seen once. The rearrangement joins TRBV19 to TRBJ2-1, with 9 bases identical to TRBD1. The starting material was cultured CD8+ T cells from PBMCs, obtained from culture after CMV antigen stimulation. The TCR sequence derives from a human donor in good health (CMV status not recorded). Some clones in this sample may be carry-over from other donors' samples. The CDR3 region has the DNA TGTGCCAGTAGCCCCTGGGACAGGGTGCCCAATGAGCAGTTCTTC. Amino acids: CASSPWDRVPNEQFF. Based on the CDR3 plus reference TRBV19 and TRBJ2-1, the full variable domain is DGGITQSPKYLFRKEGQNVTLSCEQNLNHDAMYWYRQDPGQGLRLIYYSQIVNDFQKGDIAEGYSVSREKKESFPLTVTSAQKNPTAFYLCASSPWDRVPNEQFFGPGTRLTVL.